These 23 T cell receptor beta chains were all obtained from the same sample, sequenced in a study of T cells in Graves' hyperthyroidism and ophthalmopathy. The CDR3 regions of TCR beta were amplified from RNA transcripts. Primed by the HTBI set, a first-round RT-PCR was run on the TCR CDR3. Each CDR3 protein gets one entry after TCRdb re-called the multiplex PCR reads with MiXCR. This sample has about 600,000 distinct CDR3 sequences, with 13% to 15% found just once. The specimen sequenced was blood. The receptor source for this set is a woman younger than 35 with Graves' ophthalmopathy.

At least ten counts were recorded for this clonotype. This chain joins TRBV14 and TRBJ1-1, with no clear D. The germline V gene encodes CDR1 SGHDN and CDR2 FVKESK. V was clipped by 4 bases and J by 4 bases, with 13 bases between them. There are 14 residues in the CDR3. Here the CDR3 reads CASSPPTWGTEAFF. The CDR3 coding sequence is TGTGCCAGCAGCCCGCCGACCTGGGGCACTGAAGCTTTCTTT.

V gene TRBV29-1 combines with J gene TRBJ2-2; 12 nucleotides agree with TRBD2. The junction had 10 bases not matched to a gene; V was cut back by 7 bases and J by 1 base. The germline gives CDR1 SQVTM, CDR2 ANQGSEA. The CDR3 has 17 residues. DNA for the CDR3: TGCAGCGCCGGGGGGCCGACTAGCGGGAGGAACACCGGGGAGCTGTTTTTT. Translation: CSAGGPTSGRNTGELFF.

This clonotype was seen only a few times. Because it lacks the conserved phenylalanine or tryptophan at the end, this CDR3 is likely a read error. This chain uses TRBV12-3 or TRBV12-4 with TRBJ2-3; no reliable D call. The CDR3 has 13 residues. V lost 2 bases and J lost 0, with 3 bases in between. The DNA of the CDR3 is TGTGCCAGCAGTTTAACTAGCACAGATACGCAGTATCTT. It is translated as CASSLTSTDTQYL.

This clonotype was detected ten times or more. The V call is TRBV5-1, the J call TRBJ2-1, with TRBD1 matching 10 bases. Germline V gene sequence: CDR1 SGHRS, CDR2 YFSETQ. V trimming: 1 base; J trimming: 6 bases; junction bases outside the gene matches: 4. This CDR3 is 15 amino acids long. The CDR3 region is CASSLRTGGSNEQFF. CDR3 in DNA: TGCGCCAGCAGCTTGCGGACAGGGGGTAGCAATGAGCAGTTCTTC.

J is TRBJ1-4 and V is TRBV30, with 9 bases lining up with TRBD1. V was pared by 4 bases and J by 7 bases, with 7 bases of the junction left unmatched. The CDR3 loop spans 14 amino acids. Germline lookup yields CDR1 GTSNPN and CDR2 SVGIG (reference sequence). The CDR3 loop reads CAWKQGAGGEKLFF. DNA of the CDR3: TGTGCCTGGAAACAGGGGGCGGGGGGTGAAAAACTGTTTTTT.

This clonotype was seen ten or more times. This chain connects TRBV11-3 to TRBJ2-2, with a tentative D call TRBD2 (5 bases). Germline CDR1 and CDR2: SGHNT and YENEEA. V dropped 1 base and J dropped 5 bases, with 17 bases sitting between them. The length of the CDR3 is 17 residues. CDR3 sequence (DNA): TGTGCCAGCAGCTTAGTTTCTGTCCTAGCTCAAACCGGGGAGCTGTTTTTT. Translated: CASSLVSVLAQTGELFF.

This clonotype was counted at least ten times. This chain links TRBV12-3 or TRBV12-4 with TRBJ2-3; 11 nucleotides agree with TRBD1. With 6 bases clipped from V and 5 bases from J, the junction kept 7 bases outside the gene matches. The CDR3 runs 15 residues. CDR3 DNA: TGTGCCAGCAGGCCCACCGGGACAGGGGGAGATACGCAGTATTTT. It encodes CASRPTGTGGDTQYF.

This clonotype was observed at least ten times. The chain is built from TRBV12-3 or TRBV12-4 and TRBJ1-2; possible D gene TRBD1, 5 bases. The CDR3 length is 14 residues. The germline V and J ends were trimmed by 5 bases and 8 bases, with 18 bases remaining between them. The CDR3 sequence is CASSPTGDFWGYTF. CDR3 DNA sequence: TGTGCCAGCAGTCCGACGGGGGACTTCTGGGGCTACACCTTC.

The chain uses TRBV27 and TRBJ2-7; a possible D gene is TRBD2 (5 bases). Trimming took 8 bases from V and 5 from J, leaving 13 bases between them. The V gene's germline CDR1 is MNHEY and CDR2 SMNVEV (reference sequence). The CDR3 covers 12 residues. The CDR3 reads CASGPGFHEQYF. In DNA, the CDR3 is TGTGCCAGCGGGCCGGGGTTCCACGAGCAGTACTTC.

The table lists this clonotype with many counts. The CDR3 spells CSVEAVLFGEQFF. CDR3 DNA: TGCAGCGTTGAAGCGGTTCTTTTTGGTGAGCAGTTCTTC. The chain joins TRBV29-1 to TRBJ2-1; D is uncertain. The length of the CDR3 is 13 residues. Germline V gene data show CDR1 as SQVTM and CDR2 as ANQGSEA. The V end lost 1 base, the J end lost 9 bases, and 13 bases lay between the germline ends.

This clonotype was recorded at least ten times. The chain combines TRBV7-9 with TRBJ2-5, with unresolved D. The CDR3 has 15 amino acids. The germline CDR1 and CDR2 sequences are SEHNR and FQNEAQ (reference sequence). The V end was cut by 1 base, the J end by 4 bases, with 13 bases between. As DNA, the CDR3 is TGTGCCAGCAGCTTAGAAATGGGCAGGTCAGAGACCCAGTACTTC. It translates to CASSLEMGRSETQYF.

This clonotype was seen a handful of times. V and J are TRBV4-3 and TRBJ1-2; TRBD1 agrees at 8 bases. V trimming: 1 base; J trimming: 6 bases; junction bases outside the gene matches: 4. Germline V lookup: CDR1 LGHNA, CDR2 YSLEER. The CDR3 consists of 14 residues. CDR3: CASSQGDRSDGYTF. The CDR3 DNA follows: TGCGCCAGCAGCCAAGGGGACAGGTCTGATGGCTACACCTTC.

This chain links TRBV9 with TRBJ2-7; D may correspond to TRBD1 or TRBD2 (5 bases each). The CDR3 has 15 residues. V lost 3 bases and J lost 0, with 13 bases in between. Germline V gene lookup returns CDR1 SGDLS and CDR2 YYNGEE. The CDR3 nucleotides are TGTGCCAGCAGCGCGGGACCGGAAAGCTCCTACGAGCAGTACTTC. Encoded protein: CASSAGPESSYEQYF.

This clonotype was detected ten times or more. CDR3 in DNA: TGTGCCAGCAGAGACGAGCAGTACTTC. It yields the protein CASRDEQYF. The V and J genes are TRBV7-3 and TRBJ2-7, with unresolved D. The V end was cut by 6 bases, the J end by 5 bases, with 2 bases between. Germline CDR1 reads SGHTA; CDR2 reads FQGTGA. The CDR3 runs 9 residues. Drawing the rest from reference TRBV7-3 and TRBJ2-7, the complete variable domain is GAGVSQTPSNKVTEKGKYVELRCDPISGHTALYWYRQSLGQGPEFLIYFQGTGAADDSGLPNDRFFAVRPEGSVSTLKIQRTERGDSAVYLCASRDEQYFGPGTRLTVT.

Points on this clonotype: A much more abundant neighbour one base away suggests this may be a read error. Here the CDR3 reads CASSLRRSGAPYNSPLHF. CDR3 DNA sequence: TGTGCCAGCAGCTTAAGGAGAAGTGGCGCCCCCTATAATTCACCCCTCCACTTT. The chain carries TRBV7-9 and TRBJ1-6; unclear D gene. Trimming shortened V by 2 bases and J by 2 bases, and 16 bases separated the two germline ends. This CDR3 spans 18 amino acids. Germline CDR1 SEHNR, CDR2 FQNEAQ (reference sequence). Combining the CDR3 with reference TRBV7-9 and TRBJ1-6 gives the whole variable domain DTGVSQNPRHKITKRGQNVTFRCDPISEHNRLYWYRQTLGQGPEFLTYFQNEAQLEKSRLLSDRFSAERPKGSFSTLEIQRTEQGDSAMYLCASSLRRSGAPYNSPLHFGNGTRLTVT.

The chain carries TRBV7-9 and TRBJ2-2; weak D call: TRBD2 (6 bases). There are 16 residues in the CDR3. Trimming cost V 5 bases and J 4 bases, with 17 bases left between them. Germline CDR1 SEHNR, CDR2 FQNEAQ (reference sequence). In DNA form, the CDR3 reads TGTGCCAGCAGCCCCGGGGGTGGGGCGGCCACCGGGGAGCTGTTTTTT. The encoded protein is CASSPGGGAATGELFF.

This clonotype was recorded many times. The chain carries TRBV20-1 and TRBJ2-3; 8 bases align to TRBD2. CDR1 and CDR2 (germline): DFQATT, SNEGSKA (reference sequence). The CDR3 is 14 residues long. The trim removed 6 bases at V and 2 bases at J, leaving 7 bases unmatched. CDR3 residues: CSARTSYYTDTQYF. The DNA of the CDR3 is TGCAGTGCACGGACTAGCTACTACACAGATACGCAGTATTTT.

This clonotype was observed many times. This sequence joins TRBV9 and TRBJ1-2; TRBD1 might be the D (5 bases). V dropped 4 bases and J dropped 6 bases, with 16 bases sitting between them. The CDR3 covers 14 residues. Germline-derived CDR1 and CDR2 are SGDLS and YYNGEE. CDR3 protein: CASSPRGNTNGYTF. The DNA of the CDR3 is TGTGCCAGCAGCCCCCGGGGGAACACCAATGGCTACACCTTC.

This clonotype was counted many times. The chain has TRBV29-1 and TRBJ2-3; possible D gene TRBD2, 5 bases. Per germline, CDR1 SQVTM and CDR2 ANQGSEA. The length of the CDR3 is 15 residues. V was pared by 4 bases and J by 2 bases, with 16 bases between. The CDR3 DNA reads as TGCAGCGTTGTAGGAGGAGGTACCGCCACAGATACGCAGTATTTT. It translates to CSVVGGGTATDTQYF.

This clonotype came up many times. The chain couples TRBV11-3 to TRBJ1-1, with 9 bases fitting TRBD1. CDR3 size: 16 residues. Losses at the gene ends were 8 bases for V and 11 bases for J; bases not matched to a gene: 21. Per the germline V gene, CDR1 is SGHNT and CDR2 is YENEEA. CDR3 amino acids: CASSQISGQGSVGAFF. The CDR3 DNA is TGTGCCAGCTCTCAAATCAGCGGACAGGGGTCGGTCGGGGCTTTCTTT.

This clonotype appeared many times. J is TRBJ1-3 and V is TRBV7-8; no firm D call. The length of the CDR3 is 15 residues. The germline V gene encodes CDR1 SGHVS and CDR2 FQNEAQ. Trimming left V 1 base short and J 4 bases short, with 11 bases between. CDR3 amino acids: CASSLGSGRGNTIYF. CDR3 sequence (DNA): TGTGCCAGCAGCTTAGGATCTGGGAGAGGAAACACCATATATTTT.

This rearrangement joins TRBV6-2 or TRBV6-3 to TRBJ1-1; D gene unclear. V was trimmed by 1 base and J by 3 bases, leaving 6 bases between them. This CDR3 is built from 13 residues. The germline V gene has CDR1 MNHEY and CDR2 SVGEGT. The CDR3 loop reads CASSYFKDTEAFF. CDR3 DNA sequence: TGTGCCAGCAGTTACTTTAAGGACACTGAAGCTTTCTTT.

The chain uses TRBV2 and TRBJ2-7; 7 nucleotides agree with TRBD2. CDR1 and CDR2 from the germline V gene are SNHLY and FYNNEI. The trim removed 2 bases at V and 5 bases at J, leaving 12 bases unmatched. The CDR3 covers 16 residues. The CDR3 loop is CASSEMGGRLVHEQYF. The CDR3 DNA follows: TGTGCCAGCAGTGAAATGGGAGGGCGTCTAGTTCACGAGCAGTACTTC. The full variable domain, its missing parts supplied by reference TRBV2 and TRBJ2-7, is EPEVTQTPSHQVTQMGQEVILRCVPISNHLYFYWYRQILGQKVEFLVSFYNNEISEKSEIFDDQFSVERPDGSNFTLKIRSTKLEDSAMYFCASSEMGGRLVHEQYFGPGTRLTVT.